These 27 T cell receptor beta chains share one sample of origin, sequenced in a study of OX40 agonist ivuxolimab in advanced cancers. Using immunoSEQ multiplex PCR, the repertoire was profiled, and TCRdb retains in-frame clones only, with some absent. The table shows about 22,000 clones, with about 88% occurring only once. This sample comprised CD4+ or CD8+ T cells sorted from blood, obtained in a trial of the OX40 agonist ivuxolimab. Receptors originate from an adult with an advanced solid tumor such as melanoma, head and neck, liver or kidney cancer.

The chain has TRBV19 and TRBJ1-1; 8 nucleotides match TRBD1. J lost 3 bases, V lost 5 bases, and 8 bases had no gene match. This CDR3 is built from 15 residues. Germline V gene lookup returns CDR1 LNHDA and CDR2 SQIVND (reference sequence). The CDR3 reads CASSDPGTGDTEAFF. The CDR3, as DNA: TGTGCCAGTAGTGATCCCGGGACAGGCGACACTGAAGCTTTCTTT.

The chain combines TRBV2 with TRBJ2-2, with TRBD2 matching 12 bases. The V and J ends lost 4 bases and 3 bases, in that order; junction bases with no gene match: 3. CDR3 length: 16 residues. Germline CDR1 SNHLY, CDR2 FYNNEI. The CDR3 region is CASSGLAGVYTGELFF. The DNA of the CDR3 is TGTGCCAGCAGTGGACTAGCGGGAGTGTACACCGGGGAGCTGTTTTTT.

The chain uses TRBV10-2 and TRBJ2-3, with D unclear. V was trimmed by 8 bases and J by 6 bases, leaving 6 bases between them. The CDR3 has 10 amino acids. Germline V gives CDR1 WSHSY, CDR2 SAAADI. CDR3 loop: CASGWDTQYF. The CDR3 DNA reads TGCGCCAGCGGCTGGGATACGCAGTATTTT.

This sequence joins TRBV27 and TRBJ2-2, with D unresolved. CDR3 length: 14 residues. V lost 2 bases to trimming and J lost 1 base, with 5 bases between them. Looked up from germline, CDR1 is MNHEY and CDR2 is SMNVEV (reference sequence). The CDR3 is CASSLIMNTGELFF. The DNA for the CDR3 is TGTGCCAGCAGTTTAATTATGAACACCGGGGAGCTGTTTTTT.

This clone was counted a single time. The chain joins TRBV29-1 to TRBJ1-2; no reliable D call. The CDR3 consists of 11 residues. V shed 6 bases and J shed 3 bases, with 8 bases lying between them. Germline V lookup: CDR1 SQVTM, CDR2 ANQGSEA. CDR3 in amino acids: CSVGLDYGYTF. CDR3 nucleotides: TGCAGCGTCGGGTTGGACTATGGCTACACCTTC.

This chain uses TRBV6-6 with TRBJ2-1; no firm D call. The CDR3 is 12 residues long. Germline lookup yields CDR1 MNHNY and CDR2 SVGAGI (reference sequence). Trimming took off 4 bases at V and 7 bases at J, with 8 bases between the two ends. CDR3 protein: CASSFVGNEQFF. The CDR3 nucleotides are TGTGCCAGCAGTTTTGTGGGGAATGAGCAGTTCTTC.

Only one count was recorded for this clone. The J gene is TRBJ1-3, the V gene TRBV4-2, with D unresolved. The length of the CDR3 is 17 residues. Trimming shortened V by 0 bases and J by 0 bases, and 12 bases separated the two germline ends. Germline V gene lookup returns CDR1 LGHNA and CDR2 YNFKEQ. The CDR3 nucleotides read TGTGCCAGCAGCCAAGAAGCCGTTGTCAGCTCTGGAAACACCATATATTTT. It encodes CASSQEAVVSSGNTIYF.

This clone was seen a handful of times. The chain joins TRBV4-1 to TRBJ1-1, with no clear D. Germline lookup yields CDR1 MGHRA and CDR2 YSYEKL. This CDR3 region has 11 residues. Trimming left V 1 base short and J 6 bases short, with 3 bases between. The CDR3 region is CASSQAAEAFF. The CDR3 region has the DNA TGCGCCAGCAGCCAAGCGGCTGAAGCTTTCTTT.

The V call is TRBV6-9, the J call TRBJ2-5; perhaps TRBD1 as D (6 bases). The DNA end lines up better with TRBJ2-7; the J call may be wrong. This CDR3 region has 16 residues. The germline V gene has CDR1 MNHGY and CDR2 SVAAGI. CDR3 in amino acids: CASSYSEWTDSYEQYF. The CDR3 bases are TGTGCCAGCAGTTACTCGGAGTGGACAGACTCCTACGAGCAGTACTTC.

The chain recombines TRBV5-5 with TRBJ1-2; D is uncertain. Looked up from germline, CDR1 is SGHKS and CDR2 is YYEKEE (reference sequence). V was cut by 2 bases and J by 6 bases, with 11 bases left in between. There are 13 residues in the CDR3. This CDR3 reads CASSLAPSDGYTF. CDR3 in DNA: TGTGCCAGCAGCTTAGCCCCTTCCGATGGCTACACCTTC.

V usage is TRBV7-8 and J usage is TRBJ2-1, with TRBD2 matching 10 bases. The junction had 15 bases not matched to a gene; V was cut back by 4 bases and J by 9 bases. The CDR3 covers 17 residues. Germline CDR1 SGHVS, CDR2 FQNEAQ. CDR3 region: CASSSGLAAERAREQFF. In DNA form, the CDR3 reads TGTGCCAGCAGCTCAGGACTAGCGGCCGAAAGGGCGCGTGAGCAGTTCTTC.

The gene calls are TRBV6-6 and TRBJ2-1, with D possibly matching TRBD2 (6 bases). This CDR3 contains 14 residues. The V gene's germline CDR1 is MNHNY and CDR2 SVGAGI (reference sequence). Trimming shortened V by 7 bases and J by 8 bases, and 18 bases separated the two germline ends. The CDR3 here is CASTALGSGDEQFF. CDR3 sequence (DNA): TGTGCCAGCACCGCCTTAGGCTCGGGGGATGAGCAGTTCTTC.

This clone has just a few counts. The rearrangement joins TRBV10-1 to TRBJ1-2, with no clear D. The CDR3 is 13 amino acids. CDR1 WNHNN and CDR2 SYGVQD come from the germline V gene (reference sequence). V was clipped by 0 bases and J by 4 bases, with 6 bases between them. CDR3 sequence (DNA): TGCGCCAGCAGTGAGTCGACGGGCTATGGCTACACCTTC. Translation: CASSESTGYGYTF.

The genes are TRBV7-9 and TRBJ1-5; D not certain. The CDR3 runs 14 residues. CDR1 is SEHNR, CDR2 FQNEAQ, per germline (reference sequence). Trimming removed 1 base at V and 3 bases at J, with 7 bases between. CDR3 sequence (DNA): TGTGCCAGCAGCTTAGGGACTGCCAATCAGCCCCAGCATTTT. This codes for CASSLGTANQPQHF.

The chain joins TRBV10-3 to TRBJ1-5; D call uncertain. V lost 8 bases to trimming and J lost 5 bases, with 10 bases between them. This CDR3 has 12 amino acids. Germline V gene sequence: CDR1 ENHRY, CDR2 SYGVKD. CDR3 in amino acids: CAIQDYDQPQHF. For the CDR3, the DNA is TGTGCCATCCAGGACTACGATCAGCCCCAGCATTTT.

V and J are TRBV7-9 and TRBJ2-7, with TRBD1 as a possible D gene (6 bases). The germline V gene encodes CDR1 SEHNR and CDR2 FQNEAQ (reference sequence). Trimming removed 7 bases at V and 1 base at J, with 17 bases between. CDR3 length: 15 residues. CDR3 sequence: CASIKYGQPSYEQYF. The DNA for the CDR3 is TGTGCCAGCATTAAGTACGGACAGCCGTCCTACGAGCAGTACTTC.

CDR3 in amino acids: CASSLVIEQFF. CDR3 nucleotides: TGTGCCAGCAGCTTAGTCATTGAGCAGTTCTTC. This sequence joins TRBV7-9 and TRBJ2-1; D unclear. Deletions cut 1 base from V and 9 bases from J, with 4 bases between. Germline CDR1 reads SEHNR; CDR2 reads FQNEAQ (reference sequence). The CDR3 has 11 residues. Complete variable domain (other parts from reference TRBV7-9 and TRBJ2-1): DTGVSQNPRHKITKRGQNVTFRCDPISEHNRLYWYRQTLGQGPEFLTYFQNEAQLEKSRLLSDRFSAERPKGSFSTLEIQRTEQGDSAMYLCASSLVIEQFFGPGTRLTVL.

The chain combines TRBV6-1 with TRBJ2-1; D not resolved. Germline assignment: CDR1 MNHNS and CDR2 SASEGT. CDR3 size: 16 residues. V shed 2 bases and J shed 2 bases, with 13 bases lying between them. The CDR3 protein is CASSETALAPYNEQFF. CDR3 DNA sequence: TGTGCCAGCAGTGAAACGGCACTGGCTCCCTACAATGAGCAGTTCTTC.

This chain joins TRBV6-5 and TRBJ2-7, with 8 nucleotides matching TRBD2. Trimming took 2 bases from V and 6 from J; bases not matched to a gene: 9. CDR3 length: 15 residues. Germline CDR1 reads MNHEY; CDR2 reads SVGAGI. In DNA form, the CDR3 reads TGTGCCAGCAGTTACGACAGTGGCGGGAGGCGCGAGCAGTACTTC. Amino acid sequence: CASSYDSGGRREQYF.

The genes are TRBV15 and TRBJ2-1; TRBD2 matches 10 bases. Trimming removed 0 bases from V and 7 bases from J; junction bases left unmatched: 6. Germline V CDR1 and CDR2: LNHNV, YYDKDF (reference sequence). The length of the CDR3 is 16 residues. CDR3 in amino acids: CATSRELAGILNEQFF. CDR3 sequence (DNA): TGTGCCACCAGCAGAGAACTAGCGGGAATCTTGAATGAGCAGTTCTTC. The full variable domain, rest sourced from reference TRBV15 and TRBJ2-1, is DAMVIQNPRYQVTQFGKPVTLSCSQTLNHNVMYWYQQKSSQAPKLLFHYYDKDFNNEADTPDNFQSRRPNTSFCFLDIRSPGLGDTAMYLCATSRELAGILNEQFFGPGTRLTVL.

The J gene is TRBJ2-3, the V gene TRBV9; 10 bases agree with TRBD2. Trimming at V came to 3 bases and at J to 4 bases, leaving 5 bases not matched to a gene. In germline, CDR1 is SGDLS, CDR2 YYNGEE. The CDR3 is made up of 15 amino acids. In DNA, the CDR3 is TGTGCCAGCAGCGCCGGGACTAGCGTCGCAGATACGCAGTATTTT. The encoded protein is CASSAGTSVADTQYF.

This chain joins TRBV29-1 and TRBJ1-2; D uncertain. Germline V gene sequence: CDR1 SQVTM, CDR2 ANQGSEA. The CDR3 length is 14 residues. The ends were cut back, 2 bases at V and 8 bases at J, with 18 bases in the middle. The CDR3 bases are TGCAGCGTTGAATCCCCCAGAACACTGGGAGGCTACACCTTC. This translates into CSVESPRTLGGYTF.

This chain joins TRBV4-1 and TRBJ2-3, with D unclear. Trimming took 1 base from V and 5 from J, leaving 4 bases between them. The CDR3 length is 12 residues. The germline V gene encodes CDR1 MGHRA and CDR2 YSYEKL. CDR3: CASSQGGDTQYF. CDR3 nucleotides: TGCGCCAGCAGCCAAGGAGGAGATACGCAGTATTTT.

The chain is built from TRBV11-2 and TRBJ2-5; D assignment may be TRBD1 or TRBD2 (5 bases each). The germline V gene encodes CDR1 SGHAT and CDR2 FQNNGV. Trimming shortened V by 5 bases and J by 1 base, and 23 bases separated the two germline ends. The CDR3 length is 18 residues. In DNA form, the CDR3 reads TGTGCCAGCAGCATTCATTTCCAGGGAGAATTAACCCAAGAGACCCAGTACTTC. Residues: CASSIHFQGELTQETQYF. The full variable domain, its missing parts supplied by reference TRBV11-2 and TRBJ2-5, is EAGVAQSPRYKIIEKRQSVAFWCNPISGHATLYWYQQILGQGPKLLIQFQNNGVVDDSQLPKDRFSAERLKGVDSTLKIQPAKLEDSAVYLCASSIHFQGELTQETQYFGPGTRLLVL.

In this sample, this clone turned up once. The chain is built from TRBV29-1 and TRBJ2-5, with D unclear. This CDR3 comprises 13 residues. Per the germline V gene, CDR1 is SQVTM and CDR2 is ANQGSEA. The V end was cut by 1 base, the J end by 4 bases, with 10 bases between. Here the CDR3 DNA reads TGCAGCGTTGAAGTCCGGCAGTTAGAGACCCAGTACTTC. This encodes CSVEVRQLETQYF.

The chain employs TRBV4-1 and TRBJ1-1, with D perhaps matching TRBD1 (5 bases). Germline loops: CDR1 MGHRA, CDR2 YSYEKL. CDR3 length: 14 residues. V shed 1 base and J shed 4 bases, with 10 bases lying between them. The CDR3, as DNA: TGCGCCAGCAGCCAAGTCTTGGGGGGCACTGAAGCTTTCTTT. Amino acids: CASSQVLGGTEAFF.

The chain is built from TRBV9 and TRBJ2-3, with D possibly TRBD1 on 6 matching bases. Germline values: CDR1 SGDLS, CDR2 YYNGEE. CDR3 length equals 17 residues. The V end was cut by 4 bases, the J end by 1 base, with 19 bases between. As DNA, the CDR3 is TGTGCCAGCAGCCCGCAGCTACAGGGTCTTGGCACAGATACGCAGTATTTT. Its translation is CASSPQLQGLGTDTQYF.